A single sample gave rise to the 8 T cell receptor beta chains below, sequenced in a study of cytomegalovirus exposure and HLA in healthy donors. Primers for the PCR totalled 60 Vbeta and 13 Jbeta. Some clones are missing from TCRdb's copy, which holds only in-frame ones; the method was immunoSEQ multiplex PCR. The data contain under 250,000 clones, over 75% of them seen just once; the ten biggest clones take up approximately 0.47%. Sequenced sample: PBMCs. The receptors shown here come from a boy younger than 18 in good health and CMV-seronegative.

This clone was picked up a small number of times. CDR3 in DNA: TGCGCCAGCAGCTCAACGGGACTCCGATACGAGCAGTACTTC. Amino acids: CASSSTGLRYEQYF. The chain uses TRBV5-1 and TRBJ2-7; TRBD2 might be the D (6 bases). The CDR3 has 14 amino acids. The germline V gene encodes CDR1 SGHRS and CDR2 YFSETQ. V lost 3 bases and J lost 4, with 14 bases in between.

V is TRBV28 and J is TRBJ2-7; 7 bases align to TRBD1. CDR3 size: 15 residues. V was clipped by 3 bases and J by 2 bases; unmatched bases: 7. Germline V gene data show CDR1 as MDHEN and CDR2 as SYDVKM. The CDR3: CASSFEGAAPYEQYF. The CDR3 DNA sequence: TGTGCCAGCAGTTTCGAGGGGGCCGCGCCCTACGAGCAGTACTTC.

The chain is built from TRBV19 and TRBJ1-4; 8 bases fit TRBD1. Germline CDR1 reads LNHDA; CDR2 reads SQIVND (reference sequence). This CDR3 contains 15 residues. V lost 7 bases to trimming and J lost 5 bases; unmatched junction nucleotides: 9. CDR3: CASTLLDRGNEKLFF. The CDR3 DNA reads as TGTGCCAGTACCCTTCTCGACAGGGGAAATGAAAAACTGTTTTTT.

This clone appeared once. V gene TRBV9 combines with J gene TRBJ2-7, with D tentatively TRBD1 (6 bases). V was shortened by 0 bases and J by 3 bases, with 13 bases between the two germline ends. The CDR3 has 15 residues. Germline V gene data show CDR1 as SGDLS and CDR2 as YYNGEE. CDR3 in amino acids: CASSVEYGRGYEQYF. The CDR3 nucleotides are TGTGCCAGCAGCGTAGAGTATGGCAGGGGCTACGAGCAGTACTTC.

The chain is built from TRBV9 and TRBJ1-1; D is unclear. The CDR3 consists of 15 residues. V shed 7 bases and J shed 1 base, with 17 bases lying between them. Germline values: CDR1 SGDLS, CDR2 YYNGEE. The CDR3 DNA reads as TGTGCCAGCGCCTACCTGCCTAACGGGAACACTGAAGCTTTCTTT. Protein product: CASAYLPNGNTEAFF.

J is TRBJ1-2 and V is TRBV5-4; 7 nucleotides align to TRBD1. Germline loops: CDR1 SGHNT, CDR2 YYREEE (reference sequence). Trimming removed 4 bases from V and 4 bases from J; junction bases left unmatched: 13. The CDR3 has 16 residues. Written as DNA, the CDR3 is TGTGCCAGCAGCCCAGCCTGGACAGGTGATGTCTATGGCTACACCTTC. Its translation: CASSPAWTGDVYGYTF.

The chain uses TRBV9 and TRBJ1-2, with D unresolved. CDR3 length: 16 amino acids. The germline gives CDR1 SGDLS, CDR2 YYNGEE. With 4 bases removed from V and 7 bases from J, the gap between germline ends came to 23 bases. The CDR3 bases are TGTGCCAGCAGCCCTCGGACTGGGGAAGGTAGAGGTGGCTACACCTTC. Protein sequence: CASSPRTGEGRGGYTF.

Only a few counts were recorded for this clone. The CDR3 nucleotides read TGTGCCAGCACCATCACTGAAGCTTTCTTT. It specifies CASTITEAFF. The chain links TRBV2 to TRBJ1-1, with unresolved D. The CDR3 consists of 10 residues. Germline CDR1 SNHLY, CDR2 FYNNEI. The V end lost 7 bases, the J end lost 4 bases, and 4 bases lay between the germline ends.